Listed here are 3 T cell receptor beta chains from one sample, sequenced in a study of blood T cell repertoires in COVID-19. Here immunoSEQ multiplex PCR was the method, and the copy in TCRdb shows in-frame clones only, minus some. The table includes 100,000 to 150,000 clones, approximately 74% detected once. Material for sequencing was peripheral blood. The source is a woman aged 70-85 years with acute or convalescent COVID-19.

This clone has a single count. The chain joins TRBV6-2 or TRBV6-3 to TRBJ1-2; 10 bases match TRBD1. The CDR3 consists of 13 residues. Trimming at V came to 5 bases and at J to 7 bases, leaving 4 bases not matched to a gene. Germline V gene lookup returns CDR1 MNHEY and CDR2 SVGEGT. The CDR3 sequence is CASSNRDRGGYTF. The CDR3 coding sequence is TGTGCCAGCAGTAATCGGGACAGGGGTGGCTACACCTTC.

The chain is built from TRBV7-2 and TRBJ1-4, with TRBD1 matching 7 bases. The germline gives CDR1 SGHTA, CDR2 FQGNSA. The length of the CDR3 is 15 residues. V lost 1 base and J lost 5; bases outside the gene matches: 4. This CDR3 is CASSLDPGGNEKLFF. As DNA, the CDR3 is TGTGCCAGCAGCTTAGATCCAGGGGGGAATGAAAAACTGTTTTTT.

CDR3 coding DNA: TGTGCCAGTATTCTGGAAGGGGGGACCCAGTACTTC. Protein sequence: CASILEGGTQYF. The genes are TRBV7-9 and TRBJ2-5, with D possibly being TRBD1 (6 bases). CDR1 and CDR2 (germline): SEHNR, FQNEAQ (reference sequence). The CDR3 runs to 12 residues. Trimming stripped 9 bases from V and 7 bases from J, with 15 bases between.